The 7 T cell receptor beta chains in this list originate from one sample, sequenced in a study of T cell repertoires in cytomegalovirus infection. No antigen has been identified for these receptors. TCRdb recomputed calls from the reads with MiXCR, one row per CDR3 protein. The table records tens of thousands of distinct CDR3 sequences, roughly a quarter of them present only once. The material sequenced was CD8+ T cells from cultured PBMCs, taken from culture after CMV antigen stimulation. These receptor sequences come from a human donor in good health (CMV status not recorded). Some clones in this sample may be carry-over from other donors' samples.

Only one count was recorded for this clonotype. This chain links TRBV4-3 with TRBJ2-7; 7 nucleotides align to TRBD1. Germline trimming cut 0 bases from V and 2 bases from J; bases unmatched to any gene: 13. Germline V gene sequence: CDR1 LGHNA, CDR2 YSLEER. The CDR3 runs to 18 residues. The CDR3 loop reads CASSQDTIIEGATYEQYF. The DNA for the CDR3 is TGCGCCAGCAGCCAAGATACCATTATAGAGGGGGCTACCTACGAGCAGTACTTC.

This clonotype was counted many times. The chain recombines TRBV7-8 with TRBJ2-5; D remains unclear. The CDR3 is 12 residues long. Trimming took off 5 bases at V and 5 bases at J, with 9 bases between the two ends. Per the germline V gene, CDR1 is SGHVS and CDR2 is FQNEAQ. CDR3 amino acids: CASSPDGETQYF. The CDR3 DNA sequence: TGTGCCAGCAGCCCCGATGGGGAGACCCAGTACTTC.

This clonotype was counted many times. This sequence joins TRBV6-2 or TRBV6-3 and TRBJ2-1; 9 bases line up with TRBD2. The CDR3 has 14 residues. Germline V gene lookup returns CDR1 MNHEY and CDR2 SVGEGT. J gave up 7 bases and V 6 bases, and 7 bases lay outside the gene matches. As DNA, the CDR3 is TGTGCCAGCAGCGTAGCGGGAGCGGGAAATGAGCAGTTCTTC. Translated, it gives CASSVAGAGNEQFF.

This clonotype was seen a few times. Mismatch with germline at one junction end may stem from a read error. The rearrangement uses TRBV27 and TRBJ2-3; 10 bases agree with TRBD1. CDR1 is MNHEY and CDR2 is SMNVEV in the germline V gene (reference sequence). CDR3 length: 15 residues. DNA for the CDR3: TGTGCCAGCAGTACCGGGACAGGGGTCACAGATAGGCAGTATTTT. Protein sequence: CASSTGTGVTDRQYF.

J is TRBJ1-1 and V is TRBV7-8, with D uncertain. The CDR3 is made up of 13 amino acids. With 5 bases removed from V and 1 base from J, the gap between germline ends came to 8 bases. Germline loops: CDR1 SGHVS, CDR2 FQNEAQ. In nucleotides, the CDR3 is TGTGCCAGCAGCGTTGACCCGAACACTGAAGCTTTCTTT. Its protein is CASSVDPNTEAFF.

This clonotype appeared once. The chain joins TRBV15 to TRBJ1-4; 10 nucleotides agree with TRBD1. This CDR3 is built from 17 residues. Germline trimming cut 0 bases from V and 4 bases from J; bases unmatched to any gene: 5. Germline assignment: CDR1 LNHNV and CDR2 YYDKDF (reference sequence). CDR3 region: CATSRDEGQGFNEKLFF. The CDR3 bases are TGTGCCACCAGCAGAGACGAGGGACAGGGGTTTAATGAAAAACTGTTTTTT.

A few counts support this clonotype. This chain uses TRBV7-9 with TRBJ2-4, with 9 bases lining up with TRBD1. Trimming removed 5 bases from V and 0 bases from J; junction bases left unmatched: 11. CDR3 length equals 18 residues. Germline V lookup: CDR1 SEHNR, CDR2 FQNEAQ (reference sequence). The CDR3 spells CASSPAGTGILAKNIQYF. CDR3 bases: TGTGCCAGCAGCCCAGCGGGGACAGGGATCCTAGCCAAAAACATTCAGTACTTC.